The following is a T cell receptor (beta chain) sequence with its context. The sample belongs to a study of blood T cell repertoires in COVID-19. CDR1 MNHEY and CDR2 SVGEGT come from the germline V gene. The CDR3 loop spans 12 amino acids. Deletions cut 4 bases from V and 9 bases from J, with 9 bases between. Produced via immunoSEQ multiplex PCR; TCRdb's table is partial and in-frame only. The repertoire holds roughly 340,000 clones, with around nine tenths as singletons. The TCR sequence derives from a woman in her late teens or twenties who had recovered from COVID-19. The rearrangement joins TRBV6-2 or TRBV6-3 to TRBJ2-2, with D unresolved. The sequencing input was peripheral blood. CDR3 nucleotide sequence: TGTGCCAGCAGTTCCTCCTTTCGGGAGCTGTTTTTT. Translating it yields CASSSSFRELFF.